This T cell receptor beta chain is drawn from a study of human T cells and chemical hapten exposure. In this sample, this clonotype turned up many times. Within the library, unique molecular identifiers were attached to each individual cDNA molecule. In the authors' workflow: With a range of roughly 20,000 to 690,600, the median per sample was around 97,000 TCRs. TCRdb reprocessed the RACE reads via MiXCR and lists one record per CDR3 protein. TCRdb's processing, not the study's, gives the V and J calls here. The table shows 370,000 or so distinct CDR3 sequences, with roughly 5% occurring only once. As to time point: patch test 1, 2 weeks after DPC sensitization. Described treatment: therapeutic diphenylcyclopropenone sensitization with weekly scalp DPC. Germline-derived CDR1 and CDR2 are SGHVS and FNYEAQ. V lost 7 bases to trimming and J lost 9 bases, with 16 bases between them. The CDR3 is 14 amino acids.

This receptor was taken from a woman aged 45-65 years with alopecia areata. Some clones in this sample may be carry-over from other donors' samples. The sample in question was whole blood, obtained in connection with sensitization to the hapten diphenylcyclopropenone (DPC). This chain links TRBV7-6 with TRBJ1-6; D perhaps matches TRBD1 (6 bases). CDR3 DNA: TGTGCCAGCAAGGCCCCAGGGGAGGGTTCACCCCTCCACTTT. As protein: CASKAPGEGSPLHF.